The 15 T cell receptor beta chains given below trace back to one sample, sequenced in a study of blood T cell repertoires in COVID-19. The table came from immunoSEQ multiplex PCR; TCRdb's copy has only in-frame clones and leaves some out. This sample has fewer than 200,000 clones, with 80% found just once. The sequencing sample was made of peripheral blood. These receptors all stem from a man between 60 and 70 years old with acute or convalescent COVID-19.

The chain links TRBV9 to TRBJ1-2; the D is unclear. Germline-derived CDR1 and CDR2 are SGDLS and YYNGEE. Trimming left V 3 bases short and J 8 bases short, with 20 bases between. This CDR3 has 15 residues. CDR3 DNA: TGTGCCAGCAGCGGGGCTTTGTGGGCAGCCGAAGGCTACACCTTC. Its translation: CASSGALWAAEGYTF.

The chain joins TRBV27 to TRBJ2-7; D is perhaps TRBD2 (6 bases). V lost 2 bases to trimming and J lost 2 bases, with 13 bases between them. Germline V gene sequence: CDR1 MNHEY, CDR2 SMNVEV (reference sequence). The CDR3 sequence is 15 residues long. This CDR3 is CASSLGAEGPYEQYF. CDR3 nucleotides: TGTGCCAGCAGTTTAGGAGCGGAGGGTCCCTACGAGCAGTACTTC.

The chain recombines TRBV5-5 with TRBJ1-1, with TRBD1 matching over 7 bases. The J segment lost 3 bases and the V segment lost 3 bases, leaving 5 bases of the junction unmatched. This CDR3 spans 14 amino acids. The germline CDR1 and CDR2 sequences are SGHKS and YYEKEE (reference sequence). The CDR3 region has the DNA TGTGCCAGCAGCTGGAACAGGGGAGACACTGAAGCTTTCTTT. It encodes CASSWNRGDTEAFF.

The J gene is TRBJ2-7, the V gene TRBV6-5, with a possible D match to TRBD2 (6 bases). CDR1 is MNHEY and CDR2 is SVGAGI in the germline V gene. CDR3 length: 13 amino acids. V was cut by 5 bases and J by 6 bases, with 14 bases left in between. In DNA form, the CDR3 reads TGTGCCAGCAGTACCCGGGCCGGGGGCGAGCAGTACTTC. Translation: CASSTRAGGEQYF.

CDR3 amino acids: CASSFGGGRGYTF. The CDR3 coding sequence is TGTGCCAGCAGTTTCGGAGGGGGCCGCGGCTACACCTTC. The rearrangement links TRBV27 to TRBJ1-2; 7 bases are a match to TRBD1. Germline V CDR1 and CDR2: MNHEY, SMNVEV (reference sequence). This CDR3 is 13 amino acids long. The junction had 6 bases not matched to a gene; V was cut back by 3 bases and J by 8 bases.

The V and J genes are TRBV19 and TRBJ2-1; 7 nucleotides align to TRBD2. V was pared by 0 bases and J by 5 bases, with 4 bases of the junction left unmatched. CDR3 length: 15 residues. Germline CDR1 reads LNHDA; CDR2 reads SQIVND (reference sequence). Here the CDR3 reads CASSIDAREHNEQFF. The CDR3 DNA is TGTGCCAGTAGTATAGATGCGCGGGAGCACAATGAGCAGTTCTTC.

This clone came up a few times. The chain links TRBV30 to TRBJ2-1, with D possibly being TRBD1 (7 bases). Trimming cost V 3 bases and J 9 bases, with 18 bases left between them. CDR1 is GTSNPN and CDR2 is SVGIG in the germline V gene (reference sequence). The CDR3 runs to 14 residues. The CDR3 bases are TGTGCCTGGAGGTCAGGGGGGAGGCTTGTTGAGCAGTTCTTC. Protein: CAWRSGGRLVEQFF.

CDR3 in amino acids: CASIRTVGTEAFF. The DNA of the CDR3 is TGTGCCAGCATTAGGACAGTAGGAACTGAAGCTTTCTTT. The chain has TRBV2 and TRBJ1-1; D may be TRBD1 (6 bases). V lost 7 bases, J lost 5 bases, and 14 bases lay in between. Germline-derived CDR1 and CDR2 are SNHLY and FYNNEI. This CDR3 has 13 residues.

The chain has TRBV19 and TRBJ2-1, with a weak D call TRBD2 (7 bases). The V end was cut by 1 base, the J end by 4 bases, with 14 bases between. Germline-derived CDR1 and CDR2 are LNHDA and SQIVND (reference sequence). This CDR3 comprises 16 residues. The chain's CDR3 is CASSIAAGARYNEQFF. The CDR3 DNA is TGTGCCAGTAGTATAGCGGCGGGGGCGCGATACAATGAGCAGTTCTTC.

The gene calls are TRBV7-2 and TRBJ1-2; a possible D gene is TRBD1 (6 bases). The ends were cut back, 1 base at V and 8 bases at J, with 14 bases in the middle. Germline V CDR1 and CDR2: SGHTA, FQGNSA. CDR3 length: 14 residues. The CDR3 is CASSLGQDGSGYTF. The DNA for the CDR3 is TGTGCCAGCAGCTTAGGACAGGATGGGAGCGGCTACACCTTC.

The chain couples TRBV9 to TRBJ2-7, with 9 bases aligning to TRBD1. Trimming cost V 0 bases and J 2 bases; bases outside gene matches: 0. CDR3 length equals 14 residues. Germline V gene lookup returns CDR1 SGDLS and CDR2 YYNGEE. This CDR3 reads CASSVGTGAYEQYF. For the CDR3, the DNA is TGTGCCAGCAGCGTAGGGACAGGGGCCTACGAGCAGTACTTC.

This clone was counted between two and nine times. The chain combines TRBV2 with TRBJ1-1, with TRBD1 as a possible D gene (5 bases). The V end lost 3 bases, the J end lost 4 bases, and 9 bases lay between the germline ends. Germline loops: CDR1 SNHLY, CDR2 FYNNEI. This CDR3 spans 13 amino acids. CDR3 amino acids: CASSEEGTTEAFF. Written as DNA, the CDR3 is TGTGCCAGCAGTGAGGAGGGGACCACTGAAGCTTTCTTT.

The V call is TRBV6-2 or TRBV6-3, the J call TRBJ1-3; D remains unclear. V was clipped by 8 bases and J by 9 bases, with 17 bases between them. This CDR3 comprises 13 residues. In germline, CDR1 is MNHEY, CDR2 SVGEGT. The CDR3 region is CASGRLAFSTIYF. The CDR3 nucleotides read TGTGCCAGCGGCCGACTGGCATTCAGCACCATATATTTT.

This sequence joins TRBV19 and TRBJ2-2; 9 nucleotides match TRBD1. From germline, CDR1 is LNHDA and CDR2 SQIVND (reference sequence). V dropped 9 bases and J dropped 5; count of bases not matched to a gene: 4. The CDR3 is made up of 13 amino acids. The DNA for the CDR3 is TGTGCCAGCCCACAGGGGGCAACCGGGGAGCTGTTTTTT. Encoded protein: CASPQGATGELFF.

In nucleotides, the CDR3 is TGTGCCTGGAGTGTATCCCCCCGGACTGAAGCTTTCTTT. Translating gives CAWSVSPRTEAFF. The gene calls are TRBV30 and TRBJ1-1; unclear D gene. Germline CDR1 GTSNPN, CDR2 SVGIG (reference sequence). The CDR3 has 13 residues. V lost 0 bases and J 5 bases, leaving 10 bases between the germline ends.